This TCR beta chain was observed in a study of blood T cell repertoires in COVID-19. About the study: Material from acute and convalescent COVID-19 was sourced from the United States, Italy and Spain. Nucleic acid was either cDNA or gDNA, and it came from T cells, B-cell-depleted T cells, or PBMCs.

Per the germline V gene, CDR1 is LNHDA and CDR2 is SQIVND (reference sequence). The V end was cut by 5 bases, the J end by 6 bases, with 14 bases between. CDR3 size: 13 residues. Authors' processing steps: Amplification with reference gene primers provided the estimates of nucleated cell counts. Repertoires were generated with immunoSEQ multiplex PCR, while TCRdb's copy carries only in-frame clones and drops some. That table supplies the V and J calls and clone size; D and trimming were determined from the DNA. This sample carries more than 150,000 clones, around 80% of them seen once, and the ten largest clones take approximately 14%.

This rearrangement joins TRBV19 to TRBJ2-7; D not resolved. Material for sequencing was peripheral blood. The origin of this receptor is a man under 40 with active or convalescent COVID-19. DNA for the CDR3: TGTGCCAGTAGTCCTACCTCGCGGTCCGAGCAGTACGTC. This encodes CASSPTSRSEQYV.